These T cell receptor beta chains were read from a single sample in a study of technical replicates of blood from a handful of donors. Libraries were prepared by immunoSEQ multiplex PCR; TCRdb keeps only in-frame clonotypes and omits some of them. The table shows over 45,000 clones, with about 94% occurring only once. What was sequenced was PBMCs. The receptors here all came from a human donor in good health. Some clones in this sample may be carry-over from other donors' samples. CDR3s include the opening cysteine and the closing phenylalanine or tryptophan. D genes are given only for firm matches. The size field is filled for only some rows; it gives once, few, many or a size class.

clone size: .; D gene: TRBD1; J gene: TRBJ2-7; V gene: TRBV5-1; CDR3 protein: CASSPGPGGSYEQYF; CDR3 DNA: TGCGCCAGCAGCCCTGGCCCAGGGGGCAGCTACGAGCAGTACTTC
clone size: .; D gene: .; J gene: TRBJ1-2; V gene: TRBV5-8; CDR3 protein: CASSPDNHQTF; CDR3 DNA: TGTGCCAGCAGCCCCGACAACCACCAGACCTTC
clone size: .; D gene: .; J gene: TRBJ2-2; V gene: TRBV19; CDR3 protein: CASSIALGGELFF; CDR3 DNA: TGTGCCAGTAGTATAGCACTCGGCGGGGAGCTGTTTTTT
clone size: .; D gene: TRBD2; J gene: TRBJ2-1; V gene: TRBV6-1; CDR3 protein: CASSAAGLAGVDEQFF; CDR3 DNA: TGTGCCAGCAGTGCGGCTGGACTAGCGGGAGTTGATGAGCAGTTCTTC
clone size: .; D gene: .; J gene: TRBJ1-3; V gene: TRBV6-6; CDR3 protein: CASMAGSTGNTIYF; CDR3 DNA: TGTGCCAGCATGGCAGGATCAACTGGAAACACCATATATTTT
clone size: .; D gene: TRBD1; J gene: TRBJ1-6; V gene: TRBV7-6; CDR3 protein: CASSLAGQGGGYNSPLHF; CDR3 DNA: TGTGCCAGCAGCTTAGCGGGACAGGGTGGAGGTTATAATTCACCCCTCCACTTT
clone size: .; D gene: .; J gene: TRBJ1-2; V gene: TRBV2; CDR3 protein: CASRPQGEGGYTF; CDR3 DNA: TGTGCCAGCAGGCCCCAGGGTGAAGGGGGCTACACCTTC
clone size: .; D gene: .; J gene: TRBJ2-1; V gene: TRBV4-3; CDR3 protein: CASSLDSYSSYNEQFF; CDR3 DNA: TGCGCCAGCAGCCTAGACAGTTACAGCTCCTACAATGAGCAGTTCTTC
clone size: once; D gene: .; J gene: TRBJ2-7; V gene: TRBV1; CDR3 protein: CTSSQALASYEQYF; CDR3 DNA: TGCACCAGCAGCCAAGCCCTAGCATCCTACGAGCAGTACTTC
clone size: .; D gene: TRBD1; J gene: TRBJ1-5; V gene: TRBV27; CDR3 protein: CASSLNRGGNQPQHF; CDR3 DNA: TGTGCCAGCAGTTTAAACAGGGGGGGCAATCAGCCCCAGCATTTT
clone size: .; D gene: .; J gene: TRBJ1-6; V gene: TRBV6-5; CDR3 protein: CASSYTRGANSPLHF; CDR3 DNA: TGTGCCAGCAGTTACACCAGGGGTGCTAATTCACCCCTCCACTTT
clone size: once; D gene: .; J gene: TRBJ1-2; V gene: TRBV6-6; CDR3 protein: CASSYSGLGGYGYTF; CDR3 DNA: TGTGCCAGCAGTTATAGCGGCCTTGGGGGCTATGGCTACACCTTC
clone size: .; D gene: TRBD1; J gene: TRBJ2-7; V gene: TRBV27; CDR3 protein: CASSSYRDRGHEQYF; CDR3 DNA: TGTGCCAGCAGTTCGTACCGGGACAGGGGCCACGAGCAGTACTTC
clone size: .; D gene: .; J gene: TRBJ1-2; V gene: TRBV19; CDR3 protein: CASMDRGNYGYTF; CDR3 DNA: TGTGCCAGTATGGACAGAGGGAACTATGGCTACACCTTC
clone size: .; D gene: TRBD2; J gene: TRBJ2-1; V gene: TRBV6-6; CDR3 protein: CASARELAGGNNEQFF; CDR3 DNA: TGTGCCAGCGCTAGGGAGCTAGCGGGAGGGAACAATGAGCAGTTCTTC
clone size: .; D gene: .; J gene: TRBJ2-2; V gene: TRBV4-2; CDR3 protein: CASSHTRVDGELFF; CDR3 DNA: TGTGCCAGCAGCCACACCAGGGTAGACGGGGAGCTGTTTTTT
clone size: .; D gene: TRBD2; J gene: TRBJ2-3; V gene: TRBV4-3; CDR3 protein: CASSPGTNTDTQYF; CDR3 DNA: TGCGCCAGCAGCCCCGGGACTAACACAGATACGCAGTATTTT
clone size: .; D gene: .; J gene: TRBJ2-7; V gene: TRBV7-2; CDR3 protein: CASSLPPVDEQYF; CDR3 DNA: TGTGCCAGCAGCTTACCGCCAGTCGACGAGCAGTACTTC
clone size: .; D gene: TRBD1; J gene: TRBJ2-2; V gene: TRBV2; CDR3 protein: CASSEALGQGYTGELFF; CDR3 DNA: TGTGCCAGCAGTGAAGCGTTGGGACAGGGGTACACCGGGGAGCTGTTTTTT
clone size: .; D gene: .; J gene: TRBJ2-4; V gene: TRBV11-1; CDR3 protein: CASSLTGGKNIQYF; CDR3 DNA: TGTGCCAGCAGCTTAACAGGTGGCAAAAACATTCAGTACTTC
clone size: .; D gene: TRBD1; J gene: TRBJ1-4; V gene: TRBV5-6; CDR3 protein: CASSFKLHRGGTNEKLFF; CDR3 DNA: TGTGCCAGCAGCTTTAAACTCCACAGGGGTGGAACTAATGAAAAACTGTTTTTT
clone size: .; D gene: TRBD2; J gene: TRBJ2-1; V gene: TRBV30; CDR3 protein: CAWSTSGSAGEQFF; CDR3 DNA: TGTGCCTGGAGTACTAGCGGGAGTGCCGGTGAGCAGTTCTTC
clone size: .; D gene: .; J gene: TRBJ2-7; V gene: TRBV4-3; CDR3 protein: CASSQVREASEQYF; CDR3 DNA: TGCGCCAGCAGCCAAGTGAGGGAAGCGTCCGAGCAGTACTTC
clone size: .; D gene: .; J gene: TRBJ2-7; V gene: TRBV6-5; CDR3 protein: CASSYSPRQSYEQYF; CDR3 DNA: TGTGCCAGCAGTTACTCGCCCCGACAGAGCTACGAGCAGTACTTC
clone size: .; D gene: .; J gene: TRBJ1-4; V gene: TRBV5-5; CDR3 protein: CASSSKSGLSEKLFF; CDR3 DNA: TGTGCCAGCAGCTCGAAATCAGGGCTTAGCGAAAAACTGTTTTTT
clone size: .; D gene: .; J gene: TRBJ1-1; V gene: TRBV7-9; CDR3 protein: CASSLVQVTEAFF; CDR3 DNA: TGTGCCAGCAGCTTAGTTCAGGTTACTGAAGCTTTCTTT
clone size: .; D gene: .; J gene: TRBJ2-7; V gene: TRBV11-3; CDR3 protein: CASSPGEDISVLLREQYF; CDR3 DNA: TGTGCCAGCAGCCCTGGGGAGGACATTTCCGTTTTGCTACGCGAGCAGTACTTC
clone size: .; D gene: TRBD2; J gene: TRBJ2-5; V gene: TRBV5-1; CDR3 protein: CASSKSGDRETQYF; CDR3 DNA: TGCGCCAGCAGCAAAAGCGGGGACCGAGAGACCCAGTACTTC
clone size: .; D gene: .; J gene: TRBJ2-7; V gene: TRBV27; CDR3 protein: CASSQRLAYEQYF; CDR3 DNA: TGTGCCAGCAGCCAGCGATTGGCCTACGAGCAGTACTTC
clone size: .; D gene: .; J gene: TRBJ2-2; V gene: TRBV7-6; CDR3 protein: CASAPLRGNTGELFF; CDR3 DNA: TGTGCCAGCGCCCCCCTCCGGGGGAACACCGGGGAGCTGTTTTTT
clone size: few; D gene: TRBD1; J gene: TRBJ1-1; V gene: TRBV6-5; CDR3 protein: CASSSGRGRTEAFF; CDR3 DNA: TGTGCCAGCAGTTCCGGCAGGGGGCGGACTGAAGCTTTCTTT
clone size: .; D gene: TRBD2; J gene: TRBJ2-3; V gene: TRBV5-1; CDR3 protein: CASSDGTRESTDTQYF; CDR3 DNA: TGCGCCAGCAGCGATGGGACTAGAGAGAGCACAGATACGCAGTATTTT
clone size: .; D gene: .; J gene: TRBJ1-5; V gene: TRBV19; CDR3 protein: CASSMASSNQPQHF; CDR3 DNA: TGTGCCAGTAGTATGGCCAGTAGCAATCAGCCCCAGCATTTT
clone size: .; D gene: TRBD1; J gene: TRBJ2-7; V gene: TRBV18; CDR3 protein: CASSPPRNRGYEQYF; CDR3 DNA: TGTGCCAGCTCACCACCCCGGAACAGGGGCTACGAGCAGTACTTC
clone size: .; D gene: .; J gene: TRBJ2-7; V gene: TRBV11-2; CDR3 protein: CASSLDLTGIYEQYF; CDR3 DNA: TGTGCCAGCAGCTTAGACTTAACAGGAATCTACGAGCAGTACTTC
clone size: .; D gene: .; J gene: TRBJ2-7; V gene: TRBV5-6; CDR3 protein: CASSPGRSYEQYF; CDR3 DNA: TGTGCCAGCAGCCCGGGGAGATCCTACGAGCAGTACTTC
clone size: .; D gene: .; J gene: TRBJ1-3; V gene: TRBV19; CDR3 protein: CASSYRGSGNTIYF; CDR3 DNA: TGTGCCAGTAGTTATCGCGGATCTGGAAACACCATATATTTT
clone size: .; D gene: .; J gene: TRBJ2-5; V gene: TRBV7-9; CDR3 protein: CASSSWAGQETQYF; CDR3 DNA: TGTGCCAGCAGCTCGTGGGCAGGGCAAGAGACCCAGTACTTC
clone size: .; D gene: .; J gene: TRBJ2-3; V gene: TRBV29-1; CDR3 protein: CSLVGLDTQYF; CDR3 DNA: TGCAGCCTAGTGGGACTAGATACGCAGTATTTT
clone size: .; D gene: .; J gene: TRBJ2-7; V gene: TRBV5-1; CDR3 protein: CASSSSGALYEQYF; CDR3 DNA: TGCGCCAGCAGCTCTTCAGGGGCCCTCTACGAGCAGTACTTC